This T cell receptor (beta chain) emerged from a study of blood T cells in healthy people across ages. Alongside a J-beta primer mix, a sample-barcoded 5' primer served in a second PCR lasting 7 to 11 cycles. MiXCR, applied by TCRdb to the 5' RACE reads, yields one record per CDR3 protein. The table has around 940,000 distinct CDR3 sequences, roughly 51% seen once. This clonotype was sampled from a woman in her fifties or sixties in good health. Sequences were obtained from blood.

The DNA for the CDR3 is TGCGCCAGCAGCCAAGATTGGGCTAGCGGGAGGATAAATGAGCAGTACTTC. Translating gives CASSQDWASGRINEQYF. The genes are TRBV4-3 and TRBJ2-4; TRBD2 aligns across 11 bases. The V gene's germline CDR1 is LGHNA and CDR2 YSLEER. V dropped 0 bases and J dropped 13; count of bases not matched to a gene: 14. The length of the CDR3 is 17 residues.